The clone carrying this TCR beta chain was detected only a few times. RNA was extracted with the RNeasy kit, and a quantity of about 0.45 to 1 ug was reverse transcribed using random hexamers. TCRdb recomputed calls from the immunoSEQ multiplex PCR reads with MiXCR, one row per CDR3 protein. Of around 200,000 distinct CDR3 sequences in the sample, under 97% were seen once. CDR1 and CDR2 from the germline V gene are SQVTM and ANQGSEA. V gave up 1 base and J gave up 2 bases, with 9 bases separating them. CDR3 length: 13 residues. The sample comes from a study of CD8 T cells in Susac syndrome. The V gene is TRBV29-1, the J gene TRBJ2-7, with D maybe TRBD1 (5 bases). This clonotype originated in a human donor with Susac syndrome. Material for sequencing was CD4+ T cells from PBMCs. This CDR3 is CSVEGQGTYEQYF. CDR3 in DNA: TGCAGCGTTGAAGGCCAGGGTACCTACGAGCAGTACTTC.